This is a list of T cell receptor beta chains from one sample in a study of cytomegalovirus exposure and HLA in healthy donors. Clones were sequenced by immunoSEQ multiplex PCR, and TCRdb holds only the in-frame ones, with some missing. The profile shows roughly 89,000 clones, around 76% of them singletons. The sequenced material came from PBMCs. The receptor set was obtained from a man aged 25-45 years in good health and CMV-seropositive. Each CDR3 is given with its conserved first and last residue. A D gene is named only where the DNA matches it firmly. The size of a clone is reported for some rows only, either as once, few or many, or as a class for expanded clones.

V: TRBV15
J: TRBJ2-7
size: .
D: TRBD1
DNA: TGTGCCACCAGCAGAGATAGGGGACAGATGGAGCAGTACTTC
CDR3: CATSRDRGQMEQYF

V: TRBV7-3
J: TRBJ2-3
size: .
D: .
DNA: TGTGCCAGCAGCCCCTCTCCCCAATTTGAGGCGCAGTATTTT
CDR3: CASSPSPQFEAQYF

V: TRBV7-2
J: TRBJ2-7
size: few
D: TRBD1
DNA: TGTGCCAGCAGCCAACCATGGGACAGGGGGCGCCCCGAGCAGTACTTC
CDR3: CASSQPWDRGRPEQYF

V: TRBV5-1
J: TRBJ2-2
size: .
D: .
DNA: TGCGCCAGCGGCGGCCCCAACGCGAACACCGGGGAGCTGTTTTTT
CDR3: CASGGPNANTGELFF

V: TRBV27
J: TRBJ2-3
size: .
D: TRBD2
DNA: TGTGCCAGCACCTCCCTCGGCGGGGGACGCACAGATACGCAGTATTTT
CDR3: CASTSLGGGRTDTQYF

V: TRBV9
J: TRBJ2-3
size: .
D: .
DNA: TGTGCCAGCAGCGGTGGAGACAGGACAGATACGCAGTATTTT
CDR3: CASSGGDRTDTQYF

V: TRBV5-3
J: TRBJ1-1
size: .
D: TRBD1
DNA: TGTGCCAGAAGCTCCGAACTGACAGGGGAAGCTTTCTTT
CDR3: CARSSELTGEAFF

V: TRBV27
J: TRBJ2-7
size: .
D: TRBD2
DNA: TGTGCCAGCAGTTTTTCGGGCAGCGGGGCCTACGAGCAGTACTTC
CDR3: CASSFSGSGAYEQYF

V: TRBV9
J: TRBJ1-3
size: .
D: .
DNA: TGTGCCAGCAACCAGGGGTCTGGAAACACCATATATTTT
CDR3: CASNQGSGNTIYF

V: TRBV4-1
J: TRBJ1-5
size: .
D: .
DNA: TGCGCCAGCAGCCTATTAGCTGGCAATCAGCCCCAGCATTTT
CDR3: CASSLLAGNQPQHF

V: TRBV11-3
J: TRBJ2-7
size: .
D: .
DNA: TGTGCCAGCAGCTTAGTGGCAGGGCGAGAGCAGTACTTC
CDR3: CASSLVAGREQYF

V: TRBV18
J: TRBJ2-5
size: .
D: TRBD1
DNA: TGTGCCAGCTCACCACTTTGGAGCACAGGGGGCGCGAGGGAGACCCAGTACTTC
CDR3: CASSPLWSTGGARETQYF

V: TRBV29-1
J: TRBJ2-5
size: .
D: .
DNA: TGCAGCGCCGCGCGTGGAGCCGGAGGGATTGGGGAGACCCAGTACTTC
CDR3: CSAARGAGGIGETQYF

V: TRBV2
J: TRBJ1-1
size: few
D: .
DNA: TGTGCCAGCAGTCTTGGGAGGAACACTGAAGCTTTCTTT
CDR3: CASSLGRNTEAFF

V: TRBV5-5
J: TRBJ1-2
size: .
D: TRBD1
DNA: TGTGCCAGCAGCTTAAGGTTTGGGGACAGTGTTCCACCCTTCTATGGCTACACCTTC
CDR3: CASSLRFGDSVPPFYGYTF

V: TRBV6-5
J: TRBJ1-1
size: .
D: .
DNA: TGTGCCAGCAGTCCCCCGGGTAACACTGAAGCTTTCTTT
CDR3: CASSPPGNTEAFF

V: TRBV2
J: TRBJ2-3
size: .
D: .
DNA: TGTGCCAGCAGTGACGGGCAGGGTCTTGGGGATACGCAGTATTTT
CDR3: CASSDGQGLGDTQYF

V: TRBV7-3
J: TRBJ2-7
size: .
D: TRBD1
DNA: TGTGCCAGCAGCCTCTACACAGGGGGCACCGAGCAGTACTTC
CDR3: CASSLYTGGTEQYF

V: TRBV4-1
J: TRBJ2-5
size: .
D: TRBD2
DNA: TGCGCCAGCAGCCAAGCGGGGGGGAGGAAACAAGAGACCCAGTACTTC
CDR3: CASSQAGGRKQETQYF

V: TRBV4-3
J: TRBJ2-1
size: .
D: TRBD2
DNA: TGCGCCAGCAGCCTCAAGATGCCTGACGCGGGGGAGACTTTTTGGGATGAGCAGTTCTTC
CDR3: CASSLKMPDAGETFWDEQFF

V: TRBV10-3
J: TRBJ2-1
size: .
D: TRBD1
DNA: TGTGCCATCAGTCGAAGCGGACAGGTCGACAATGAGCAGTTCTTC
CDR3: CAISRSGQVDNEQFF

V: TRBV27
J: TRBJ2-5
size: .
D: TRBD2
DNA: TGTGCCAGCAGTTTCCGCCCTAGCGGGGCTGTTGGAGAGACCCAGTACTTC
CDR3: CASSFRPSGAVGETQYF

V: TRBV5-6
J: TRBJ2-1
size: .
D: .
DNA: TGTGCCAGCAGTCTTTCCGAGAATGAGCAGTTCTTC
CDR3: CASSLSENEQFF

V: TRBV30
J: TRBJ2-3
size: .
D: .
DNA: TGTGCCTGGAGTGTAGGGGGGGTAGGAACAGATACGCAGTATTTT
CDR3: CAWSVGGVGTDTQYF

V: TRBV11-2
J: TRBJ2-1
size: .
D: TRBD1
DNA: TGTGCCAGCAGCTGGGACAGGGGGCCCTCCTACAATGAGCAGTTCTTC
CDR3: CASSWDRGPSYNEQFF

V: TRBV18
J: TRBJ2-2
size: .
D: TRBD2
DNA: TGTGCCAGCTCACCACCACTAGCGGACACCGGGGAGCTGTTTTTT
CDR3: CASSPPLADTGELFF

V: TRBV2
J: TRBJ2-3
size: .
D: TRBD2
DNA: TGTGCCAGCAGTGGGAATCGGGCGGGGGGGCGAGATACGCAGTATTTT
CDR3: CASSGNRAGGRDTQYF

V: TRBV29-1
J: TRBJ1-2
size: .
D: .
DNA: TGCAGCGTTGATTGGGGGGAAAACTATGGCTACACCTTC
CDR3: CSVDWGENYGYTF

V: TRBV6-4
J: TRBJ2-1
size: .
D: TRBD2
DNA: TGTGCCAGCAGTGAATCAAGCGGGGGGGGCGATGAGCAGTTCTTC
CDR3: CASSESSGGGDEQFF

V: TRBV7-8
J: TRBJ2-3
size: .
D: TRBD2
DNA: TGTGCCAGCAGCCGCCTAGCGGGGGGTTCTAGCACAGATACGCAGTATTTT
CDR3: CASSRLAGGSSTDTQYF

V: TRBV30
J: TRBJ2-6
size: .
D: TRBD1
DNA: TGTGCCTGGAATAGGGGGCGTTTTGGGGCCAACGTCCTGACTTTC
CDR3: CAWNRGRFGANVLTF

V: TRBV19
J: TRBJ2-5
size: .
D: TRBD2
DNA: TGTGCCAGTAGTGTAGCGGGGATTGAGGAGACCCAGTACTTC
CDR3: CASSVAGIEETQYF

V: TRBV5-4
J: TRBJ1-1
size: .
D: TRBD1
DNA: TGTGCCAGCAGCATAGGGGACAGAGAAGCTTTCTTT
CDR3: CASSIGDREAFF

V: TRBV5-4
J: TRBJ1-1
size: .
D: .
DNA: TGTGCCAGCAGCTTGTACTCTAGGGGGGGCACTGAAGCTTTCTTT
CDR3: CASSLYSRGGTEAFF

V: TRBV6-5
J: TRBJ1-6
size: .
D: TRBD1
DNA: TGTGCCAGCACCGGCCGGACAGGGTATAATTCACCCCTCCACTTT
CDR3: CASTGRTGYNSPLHF

V: TRBV30
J: TRBJ1-4
size: .
D: TRBD1
DNA: TGTGCCTTACAGGGGAGTCCCTCGTCTAATGAAAAACTGTTTTTT
CDR3: CALQGSPSSNEKLFF

V: TRBV30
J: TRBJ2-7
size: .
D: TRBD1
DNA: TGTGCCTGGAGTGTGTGGGACAGGGTCTACGAGCAGTACTTC
CDR3: CAWSVWDRVYEQYF

V: TRBV6-1
J: TRBJ1-5
size: once
D: TRBD1
DNA: TGTGCCAGCAGTCCCTCAGGACAGGGGAATCAGCCCCAGCATTTT
CDR3: CASSPSGQGNQPQHF

V: TRBV5-1
J: TRBJ1-6
size: .
D: .
DNA: TGCGCCAGCAGCCCACAAGGAGGGACCTATAATTCACCCCTCCACTTT
CDR3: CASSPQGGTYNSPLHF

V: TRBV19
J: TRBJ1-5
size: few
D: .
DNA: TGTGCCAGTAGTAATGGGGCGTATAGCAATCAGCCCCAGCATTTT
CDR3: CASSNGAYSNQPQHF

V: TRBV14
J: TRBJ2-7
size: .
D: .
DNA: TGTGCCAGCAGCCACAACTACGAGCAGTACTTC
CDR3: CASSHNYEQYF

V: TRBV27
J: TRBJ2-1
size: .
D: TRBD2
DNA: TGTGCCAGCACCACCCTTAGCGGGTCCTCCAATGAGCAGTTCTTC
CDR3: CASTTLSGSSNEQFF

V: TRBV30
J: TRBJ1-1
size: .
D: TRBD1
DNA: TGTGCCTGGGCGAACAGGGGCTCTGAAGCTTTCTTT
CDR3: CAWANRGSEAFF

V: TRBV7-2
J: TRBJ2-7
size: .
D: .
DNA: TGTGCCAGCAGCGTCAGCTACGAGCAGTACTTC
CDR3: CASSVSYEQYF

V: TRBV12-5
J: TRBJ2-5
size: .
D: TRBD2
DNA: TGTGCTAGTGGTTCAACTACTAGCGTCGAGACCCAGTACTTC
CDR3: CASGSTTSVETQYF

V: TRBV13
J: TRBJ2-1
size: .
D: .
DNA: TGTGCCAGCAGCGCCCCAACTATTAGCTCCTACAATGAGCAGTTCTTC
CDR3: CASSAPTISSYNEQFF

V: TRBV6-6
J: TRBJ2-3
size: .
D: .
DNA: TGTGCCAGCAGTACGGGGGAAGATACGCAGTATTTT
CDR3: CASSTGEDTQYF

V: TRBV9
J: TRBJ2-5
size: .
D: .
DNA: TGTGCCAGCAGCGTAGCTCAAGGGAGGGCCAGGGGAGAGACCCAGTACTTC
CDR3: CASSVAQGRARGETQYF

V: TRBV25-1
J: TRBJ2-6
size: .
D: .
DNA: TGTGCCAGCAGTGTGACAGACTTTGCTGGGGCCAACGTCCTGACTTTC
CDR3: CASSVTDFAGANVLTF

V: TRBV29-1
J: TRBJ1-1
size: .
D: .
DNA: TGCAGCGTTGAAGTCCCCTTGGAGCAGGGTGAAGCTTTCTTT
CDR3: CSVEVPLEQGEAFF

V: TRBV7-8
J: TRBJ2-7
size: .
D: .
DNA: TGTGCCAGCAGCGGTGATAGGACAAAAGAGCAGTACTTC
CDR3: CASSGDRTKEQYF